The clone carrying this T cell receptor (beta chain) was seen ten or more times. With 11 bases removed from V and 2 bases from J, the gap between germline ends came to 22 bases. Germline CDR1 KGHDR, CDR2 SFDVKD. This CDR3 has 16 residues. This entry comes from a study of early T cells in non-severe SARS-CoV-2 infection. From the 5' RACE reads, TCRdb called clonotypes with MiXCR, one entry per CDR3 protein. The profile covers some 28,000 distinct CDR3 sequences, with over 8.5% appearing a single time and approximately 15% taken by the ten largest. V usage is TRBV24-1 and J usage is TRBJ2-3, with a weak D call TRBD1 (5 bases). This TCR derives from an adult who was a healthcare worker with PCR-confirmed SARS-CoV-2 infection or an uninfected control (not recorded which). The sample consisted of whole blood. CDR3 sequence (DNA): TGTGCCATCAGCAGAGCTGACAGAAGTGCCACAGATACGCAGTATTTT. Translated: CAISRADRSATDTQYF.